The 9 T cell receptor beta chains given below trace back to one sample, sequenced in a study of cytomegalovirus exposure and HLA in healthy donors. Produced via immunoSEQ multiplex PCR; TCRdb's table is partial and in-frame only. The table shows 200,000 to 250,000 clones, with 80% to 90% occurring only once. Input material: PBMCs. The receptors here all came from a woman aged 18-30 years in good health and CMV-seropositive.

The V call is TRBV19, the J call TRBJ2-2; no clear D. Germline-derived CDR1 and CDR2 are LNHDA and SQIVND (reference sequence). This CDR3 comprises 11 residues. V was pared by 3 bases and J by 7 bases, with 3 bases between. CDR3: CASSIYGELFF. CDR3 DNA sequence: TGTGCCAGTAGTATCTACGGGGAGCTGTTTTTT.

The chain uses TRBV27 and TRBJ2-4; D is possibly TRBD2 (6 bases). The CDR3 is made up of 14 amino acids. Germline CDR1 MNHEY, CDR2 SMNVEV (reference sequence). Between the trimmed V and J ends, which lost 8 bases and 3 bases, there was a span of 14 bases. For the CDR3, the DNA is TGTGCCAGCGGATCTGGGGGACTCAAAAACATTCAGTACTTC. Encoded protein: CASGSGGLKNIQYF.

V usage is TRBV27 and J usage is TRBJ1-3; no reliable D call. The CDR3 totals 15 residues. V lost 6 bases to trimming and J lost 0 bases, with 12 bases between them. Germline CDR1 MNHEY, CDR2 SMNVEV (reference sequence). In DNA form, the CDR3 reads TGTGCCAGCAGCCTTACGGGGTTCTCTGGAAACACCATATATTTT. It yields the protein CASSLTGFSGNTIYF.

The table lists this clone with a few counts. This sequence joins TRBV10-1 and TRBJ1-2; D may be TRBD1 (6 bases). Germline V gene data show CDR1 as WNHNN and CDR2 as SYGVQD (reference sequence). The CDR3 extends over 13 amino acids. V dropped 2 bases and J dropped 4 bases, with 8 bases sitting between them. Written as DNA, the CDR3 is TGCGCCAGCAGTGAGACCAGGGGCTATGGCTACACCTTC. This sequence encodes CASSETRGYGYTF.

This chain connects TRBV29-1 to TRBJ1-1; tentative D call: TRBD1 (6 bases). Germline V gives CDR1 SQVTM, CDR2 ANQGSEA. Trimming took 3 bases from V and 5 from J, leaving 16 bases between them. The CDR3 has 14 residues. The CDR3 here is CSVDRGALGTEAFF. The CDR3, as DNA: TGCAGCGTTGACCGGGGGGCGCTGGGAACTGAAGCTTTCTTT.

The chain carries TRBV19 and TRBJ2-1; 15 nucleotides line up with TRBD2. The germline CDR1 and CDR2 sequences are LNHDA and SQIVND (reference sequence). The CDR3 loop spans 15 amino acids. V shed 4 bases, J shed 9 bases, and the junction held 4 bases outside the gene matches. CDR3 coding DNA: TGTGCCAGTAGTACGGGACTAGCGGGAGGTAGTGAGCAGTTCTTC. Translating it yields CASSTGLAGGSEQFF.

CDR3 in DNA: TGTGCCAGCAGTGAAAGGGGGTCCCAAGAGACCCAGTACTTC. Residues: CASSERGSQETQYF. The V call is TRBV2, the J call TRBJ2-5; tentatively, D is TRBD1 (6 bases). The CDR3 has 14 residues. Trimming cost V 2 bases and J 1 base, with 8 bases left between them. Per germline, CDR1 SNHLY and CDR2 FYNNEI.

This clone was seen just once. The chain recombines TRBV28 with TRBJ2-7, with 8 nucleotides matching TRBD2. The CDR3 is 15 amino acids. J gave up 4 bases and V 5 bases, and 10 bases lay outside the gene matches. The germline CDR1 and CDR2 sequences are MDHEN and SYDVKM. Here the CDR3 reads CASSTPSGRGYEQYF. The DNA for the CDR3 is TGTGCCAGCAGTACCCCCAGCGGGAGAGGATACGAGCAGTACTTC.

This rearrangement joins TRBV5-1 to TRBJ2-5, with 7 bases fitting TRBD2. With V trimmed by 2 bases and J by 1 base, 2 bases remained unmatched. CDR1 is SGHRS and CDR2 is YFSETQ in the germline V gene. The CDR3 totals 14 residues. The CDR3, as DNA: TGCGCCAGCAGCTTCGGCGGGGGCCAAGAGACCCAGTACTTC. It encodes CASSFGGGQETQYF.